The rows below give T cell receptor beta chains drawn from one sample of a study of OX40 agonist ivuxolimab in advanced cancers. Profiling relied on immunoSEQ multiplex PCR, and the TCRdb table lists in-frame clones only, not all of them. The repertoire holds around 69,000 clones, with almost 90% as singletons. The sequencing here drew on CD4+ or CD8+ T cells sorted from blood, taken in a trial of the OX40 agonist ivuxolimab. All receptors derive from an adult with an advanced solid tumor such as melanoma, head and neck, liver or kidney cancer. Each CDR3 is given with its conserved first and last residue. D genes are given only for firm matches. Part of the rows lack a size; the others show once, few, many or a class for expanded clones.

.,14,.,TRBV11-3,TRBJ2-5,TGTGCCAGCAGCCCCCTGTGGCACCAAGAGACCCAGTACTTC,CASSPLWHQETQYF
.,13,.,TRBV28,TRBJ2-5,TGTGCCAGCAGGTCCAGGGGCAGGGAGACCCAGTACTTC,CASRSRGRETQYF
.,14,.,TRBV6-6,TRBJ2-1,TGTGCCGGCAAATCCGGGAAAAACCACAATGAGCAGTTCTTC,CAGKSGKNHNEQFF
.,12,.,TRBV12-5,TRBJ2-1,TGTGCTAGTGGTTTGGCTTTGGATGAGCAGTTCTTC,CASGLALDEQFF
.,14,.,TRBV7-3,TRBJ1-6,TGTGCCAGCAGCTTAGCGCCCAGTAATTCACCCCTCCACTTT,CASSLAPSNSPLHF
.,16,once,TRBV19,TRBJ1-4,TGTGCCAGTAAGGGGTCATTCTCCGCAACTAATGAAAAACTGTTTTTT,CASKGSFSATNEKLFF
.,14,.,TRBV10-2,TRBJ2-2,TGCGCCAGCAGTGATCCGCGGGTGACCGGGGAGCTGTTTTTT,CASSDPRVTGELFF
TRBD2,17,.,TRBV27,TRBJ2-1,TGTGCCAGCAGTTTATCGTTGCTAGCGGGAGTCAACAATGAGCAGTTCTTC,CASSLSLLAGVNNEQFF
.,14,.,TRBV10-3,TRBJ1-2,TGTGCCATCAGTGAGTCGGAAGCCAACTATGGCTACACCTTC,CAISESEANYGYTF
.,13,.,TRBV18,TRBJ2-7,TGTGCCAGCTCTAGGAGGGGGGTTTACGAGCAGTACTTC,CASSRRGVYEQYF
TRBD1,14,.,TRBV5-1,TRBJ2-3,TGCGCCAGCAAGACAGGGTCCGACACAGATACGCAGTATTTT,CASKTGSDTDTQYF
TRBD1,14,.,TRBV6-4,TRBJ1-5,TGTGCCAGCAGTCCTGACAGGGGCAATCAGCCCCAGCATTTT,CASSPDRGNQPQHF
.,14,.,TRBV2,TRBJ1-5,TGTGCCAGCAGCCGAACGGCAGGCACCTCGCCCCAGCATTTT,CASSRTAGTSPQHF
TRBD2,16,.,TRBV5-1,TRBJ2-2,TGCGCCAGCAGCGCGACTCCGGCTAGCGGGGCCGGGGAGCTGTTTTTT,CASSATPASGAGELFF
TRBD1,15,.,TRBV6-1,TRBJ2-7,TGTGCCAGCAGCGACACCGCGACAGGGACCTACGAGCAGTACTTC,CASSDTATGTYEQYF
TRBD1,15,.,TRBV7-9,TRBJ1-5,TGTGCCAGCAGCTCCTTGGACAGGGGCCATCAGCCCCAGCATTTT,CASSSLDRGHQPQHF
.,16,.,TRBV10-2,TRBJ2-1,TGCGCCAGCAGTGAGTCCCGTGGGGGCTCCTACAATGAGCAGTTCTTC,CASSESRGGSYNEQFF
.,13,few,TRBV7-8,TRBJ1-2,TGTGCCAGCAGCTTAGTTAACCCTTATATAATTGCCTTC,CASSLVNPYIIAF
.,14,once,TRBV5-1,TRBJ2-7,TGCGCCAGCAGCTTGACGGAGGGCTCCTACGAGCAGTACTTC,CASSLTEGSYEQYF
TRBD1,14,.,TRBV2,TRBJ2-3,TGTGCCAGCGGAGGACAGGGGGTTGGGAATACGCAGTATTTT,CASGGQGVGNTQYF
.,15,once,TRBV28,TRBJ2-1,TGTGCCAGCACCCTGGGGCAGGGGGGTTACAATGAGCAGTTCTTC,CASTLGQGGYNEQFF
.,13,.,TRBV2,TRBJ1-2,TGTGCCAGCGTGTCGGAACCTATCTATGGCTACACCTTC,CASVSEPIYGYTF
.,15,.,TRBV6-1,TRBJ2-3,TGTGCCAGCAGTGTAACGACAGGAAACGCAGATACGCAGTATTTT,CASSVTTGNADTQYF
TRBD1,11,.,TRBV9,TRBJ1-2,TGTGCCAGCAGCCCCTCGGACAGGGCTTTCTTC,CASSPSDRAFF
TRBD2,14,.,TRBV5-3,TRBJ2-7,TGTGCCAGAAGCTTAGGACTAGCGGCCTACGAGCAGTACTTC,CARSLGLAAYEQYF
.,15,.,TRBV6-6,TRBJ1-4,TGTGCCAGCAGTGTGCTCGGTACAGGGAATGAAAAACTGTTTTTT,CASSVLGTGNEKLFF
.,15,once,TRBV10-3,TRBJ1-3,TGTGCCATCAGTGAGCACGGGAGCTCTGGAAACACCATATATTTT,CAISEHGSSGNTIYF
.,14,.,TRBV9,TRBJ2-1,TGTGCCAGCAGCCCGGGGGACAGTGGGACTGAGCAGTTCTTC,CASSPGDSGTEQFF